This is a list of T cell receptor beta chains from one sample in a study of PD-1 blockade in classical Hodgkin lymphoma. Sequencing used immunoSEQ multiplex PCR; TCRdb keeps in-frame clones, though not all of them. Counted here are about 40,000 clones, 76% occurring once; the ten biggest clones make up over 9.5%. Sequenced here: peripheral blood mononuclear cells (PBMCs), sampled at baseline. Every receptor here comes from a human donor with classical Hodgkin lymphoma. The CDR3 runs from the conserved cysteine through the conserved F or W. The D gene is left open where the match is weak. Only some rows state a clone size, as once, few, many or a class for expanded clones.

NA | 15 | TRBD1 | TRBJ2-7 | TRBV2 | CASSEGTRGPYEQYF | TGTGCCAGCAGTGAAGGGACCAGGGGGCCCTACGAGCAGTACTTC
NA | 17 | NA | TRBJ2-7 | TRBV28 | CASSRPASGQVPYEQYF | TGTGCCAGCAGTCGACCCGCCTCGGGGCAGGTACCCTACGAGCAGTACTTC
NA | 15 | TRBD1 | TRBJ1-2 | TRBV18 | CASSPGSTGSYGYTF | TGTGCCAGCTCACCGGGCTCGACAGGGAGCTATGGCTACACCTTC
few | 16 | TRBD1 | TRBJ1-5 | TRBV6-1 | CASSDYPGQGNQPQHF | TGTGCCAGCAGTGATTATCCTGGACAGGGAAATCAGCCCCAGCATTTT
NA | 16 | TRBD1 | TRBJ2-7 | TRBV6-5 | CASSYSTGFISYEQYF | TGTGCCAGCAGTTACTCGACAGGGTTTATTTCCTACGAGCAGTACTTC
NA | 13 | NA | TRBJ2-6 | TRBV7-9 | CASSFGGANVLTF | TGTGCCAGCAGCTTCGGGGGGGCCAACGTCCTGACTTTC
NA | 16 | TRBD1 | TRBJ2-2 | TRBV11-2 | CASSSTGRGRTGELFF | TGTGCCAGCAGCTCGACGGGCAGGGGGCGGACCGGGGAGCTGTTTTTT
NA | 13 | TRBD1 | TRBJ2-3 | TRBV9 | CASSYDGGTGEYF | TGTGCCAGCAGCTACGATGGTGGGACAGGGGAATATTTT
NA | 14 | NA | TRBJ1-3 | TRBV19 | CASSQPSSGNTIYF | TGTGCCAGTAGTCAGCCGTCCTCTGGAAACACCATATATTTT
NA | 15 | NA | TRBJ2-1 | TRBV19 | CASSIGGPSYNEQFF | TGTGCCAGTAGTATAGGCGGGCCGTCCTACAATGAGCAGTTCTTC
NA | 13 | NA | TRBJ2-7 | TRBV6-5 | CASSYGGGAEQYF | TGTGCCAGCAGTTACGGGGGCGGCGCCGAGCAGTACTTC
NA | 12 | NA | TRBJ2-1 | TRBV27 | CASSFRGHEQFF | TGTGCCAGCAGTTTCAGGGGTCATGAGCAGTTCTTC
NA | 15 | TRBD2 | TRBJ2-5 | TRBV5-4 | CASSWGLADQETQYF | TGTGCCAGCAGCTGGGGACTAGCGGATCAAGAGACCCAGTACTTC
few | 14 | TRBD2 | TRBJ2-1 | TRBV7-2 | CASSLGLAGPEQFF | TGTGCCAGCAGCTTGGGACTAGCGGGGCCAGAGCAGTTCTTC
NA | 12 | TRBD2 | TRBJ2-1 | TRBV4-3 | CASSLGAGEQFF | TGCGCCAGCAGCCTGGGAGCGGGAGAGCAGTTCTTC
NA | 13 | NA | TRBJ2-7 | TRBV2 | CASSAGEVKEQYF | TGTGCCAGCAGTGCGGGAGAGGTTAAAGAGCAGTACTTC
once | 14 | TRBD1 | TRBJ2-7 | TRBV28 | CASSLAGTVSEQYF | TGTGCCAGCAGTTTGGCCGGGACAGTCAGCGAGCAGTACTTC
NA | 14 | NA | TRBJ1-4 | TRBV28 | CASSLQGFLGKLFF | TGTGCCAGCAGTTTACAGGGGTTTCTTGGAAAACTGTTTTTT